This T cell receptor beta chain was recorded in a study of blood T cell repertoires in COVID-19. Study information: In each case, the material was cDNA or gDNA derived from T cells, B-cell-depleted T cells, or PBMCs.

Assay used: immunoSEQ multiplex PCR; TCRdb lists only in-frame clones, some missing. The sample yields about 230,000 clones, 86% seen once. The CDR3 sequence is 16 residues long. Germline assignment: CDR1 ENHRY and CDR2 SYGVKD. V gave up 8 bases and J gave up 5 bases, with 23 bases separating them. V and J are TRBV10-3 and TRBJ2-3; the D gene is possibly TRBD1 (7 bases). The sample was peripheral blood. The clonotype comes from a man aged 45-60 years with COVID-19, enrolled during active disease. In DNA, the CDR3 is TGTGCCATCTCGCCCCCCAGGGGGGAAGCTGGAGATACGCAGTATTTT. Its translation is CAISPPRGEAGDTQYF.